This T cell receptor (beta chain) comes out of a study of cytomegalovirus exposure and HLA in healthy donors. Findings and caveats of the study: The authors listed some 160 TCR beta chains as cytomegalovirus-associated.

In the PCR, 60 Vbeta and 13 Jbeta primers were used. Assay: immunoSEQ multiplex PCR; the TCRdb copy retains only in-frame clones and omits some. This sample carries tens of thousands of clones, approximately 77% of them seen once, and the ten largest clones take roughly 3.7%. The germline V gene has CDR1 SGHTA and CDR2 FQGNSA. The CDR3 spans 17 residues. It was healthy bone marrow donors who served as donors. Only one count was recorded for this clone. Its antigen remains unidentified. Sequencing was performed on PBMCs. The source of this sequence is a man between 25 and 39 years old in good health and CMV-seronegative. The gene calls are TRBV7-2 and TRBJ2-5; 8 positions agree with TRBD2. The better agreement between TRBJ2-7 and the DNA end casts doubt on the J call. The CDR3 loop reads CASSVIFRGRSSYEQYF. The CDR3 DNA is TGTGCCAGCAGCGTTATTTTTCGCGGGAGGAGCTCCTACGAGCAGTACTTC.